This is a list of T cell receptor beta chains from one sample in a study of cytomegalovirus exposure and HLA in healthy donors. Repertoires were generated with immunoSEQ multiplex PCR, while TCRdb's copy carries only in-frame clones and drops some. Of approximately 120,000 clones in the sample, around 70% are singletons; the top ten hold roughly 3.1%. The sample was PBMCs. The receptors come from a man aged 30 to 39 in good health and CMV-seronegative. Each CDR3 is given with its conserved first and last residue. A D gene is named only where the DNA matches it firmly. Size tells how often a clone was seen (once, few, many) or the class of an expanded clone, and some rows leave it out.

J gene,V gene,D gene,clone size,CDR3 protein,CDR3 DNA
TRBJ1-2,TRBV30,TRBD1,NA,CAWKNLPTGEEGGYTF,TGTGCCTGGAAGAACCTGCCCACAGGGGAGGAGGGTGGCTACACCTTC
TRBJ2-7,TRBV10-3,TRBD1,few,CAISERGTDRAISYEQYF,TGTGCCATCAGTGAGCGGGGGACGGACAGGGCGATCTCCTACGAGCAGTACTTC
TRBJ2-1,TRBV13,NA,NA,CASSLDPGLYNEQFF,TGTGCCAGCAGCTTAGATCCGGGACTCTACAATGAGCAGTTCTTC
TRBJ1-4,TRBV7-9,NA,NA,CASSPPGGRDFEKLFF,TGTGCCAGCAGCCCGCCGGGGGGCAGGGATTTTGAAAAACTGTTTTTT
TRBJ2-7,TRBV10-3,TRBD1,NA,CAISEDRVAEQYF,TGTGCCATCAGTGAGGACAGGGTAGCCGAGCAGTACTTC
TRBJ2-7,TRBV2,NA,NA,CASIRVYEQYF,TGTGCCAGCATCAGGGTTTACGAGCAGTACTTC
TRBJ2-5,TRBV27,NA,NA,CASSSQETQYF,TGTGCCAGCAGTTCTCAAGAGACCCAGTACTTC
TRBJ2-3,TRBV5-4,TRBD2,NA,CASSLGPSGDTDTQYF,TGTGCCAGCAGCTTGGGGCCTAGCGGTGACACAGATACGCAGTATTTT
TRBJ2-6,TRBV28,TRBD1,NA,CASSFATGGTGANVLTF,TGTGCCAGCAGTTTTGCGACAGGGGGAACTGGGGCCAACGTCCTGACTTTC
TRBJ2-5,TRBV28,TRBD1,few,CASSQRSGQDSSDF,TGTGCCAGCAGTCAAAGATCGGGACAGGACAGTAGTGACTTC